The entry below describes one T cell receptor beta chain. Up to 500,000 reads were sequenced per sample. The protocol was immunoSEQ multiplex PCR, while the TCRdb copy is restricted to in-frame clones and leaves out a portion. The sample has 30,000 to 40,000 clones, about 81% seen once. This entry is derived from a study of pediatric ulcerative colitis. One to two pinch biopsies were taken from the rectum during colonoscopy. Before the diagnostic colonoscopy, ulcerative colitis patients were free of immunosuppressive medication. There are 13 residues in the CDR3. In germline, CDR1 is LNHDA, CDR2 SQIVND (reference sequence). V lost 3 bases to trimming and J lost 1 base, with 7 bases between them.

The V call is TRBV19, the J call TRBJ2-7; D ambiguous. The source of this sequence is a boy between 10 and 17 years old with mild ulcerative colitis. The sample taken for sequencing was gut tissue. The CDR3 loop reads CASSMAPSYEQYF. CDR3 sequence (DNA): TGTGCCAGTAGTATGGCACCGTCCTACGAGCAGTACTTC.